Sequencing of this T cell receptor (beta chain) was carried out in a study of blood T cell repertoires in COVID-19. Clones were read by immunoSEQ multiplex PCR, and TCRdb kept only the in-frame ones, dropping some. The sample yields 70,000 to 75,000 clones, 80% to 90% seen once. The receptor was isolated from a woman aged 80 or over with active or convalescent COVID-19. The sequenced sample was peripheral blood.

CDR3 coding DNA: TGTGCCAGCAGACCTCTCCAGGGCCTCTCTGGAAACACCATATATTTT. As protein: CASRPLQGLSGNTIYF. The chain is built from TRBV27 and TRBJ1-3; TRBD1 is a possible D gene (5 bases). Trimming removed 6 bases from V and 0 bases from J, with 15 bases in between. The CDR3 sequence is 16 residues long. Germline CDR1 and CDR2: MNHEY and SMNVEV (reference sequence).